These T cell receptor beta chains were read from a single sample in a study of vaccination and CD4 T cells after COVID-19. Antigen specificity for these receptors is unknown. TCRdb re-analysed the PCR reads in MiXCR, keeping a single row per CDR3 protein. Of over 8,000 distinct CDR3 sequences listed, roughly 25% were seen once; the top ten hold around 24%. The input for sequencing was CD4+ T cells from blood, cultured in vitro, taken before SARS-CoV-2 vaccination. Source of these receptors: a human donor who received a COVID-19 vaccine. Each CDR3 is given with its conserved first and last residue. Each record gives: CDR3 protein, CDR3 DNA, J gene, D gene, clone size, V gene. D genes are given only for firm matches. Not every row has a clone size; where given, it reads once, few, many or a size class.

CDR3aa: CASSSTEPRGEKLFF; CDR3nt: TGTGCCAGCAGCTCGACAGAGCCAAGGGGCGAAAAACTGTTTTTT; j_gene: TRBJ1-4; d_gene: NA; abundance: few; v_gene: TRBV6-1
CDR3aa: CASSYSQGLGYYGYTF; CDR3nt: TGTGCCAGCAGTTACTCACAGGGCCTAGGGTACTATGGCTACACCTTC; j_gene: TRBJ1-2; d_gene: NA; abundance: few; v_gene: TRBV6-5
CDR3aa: CASSLTTGDYGYTF; CDR3nt: TGCGCCAGCAGCCTCACCACAGGGGACTATGGCTACACCTTC; j_gene: TRBJ1-2; d_gene: TRBD1; abundance: NA; v_gene: TRBV5-1
CDR3aa: CASSVQIEAFF; CDR3nt: TGTGCCAGCAGTGTACAGATTGAAGCTTTCTTT; j_gene: TRBJ1-1; d_gene: NA; abundance: NA; v_gene: TRBV2
CDR3aa: CATSYTGGPGQETQYF; CDR3nt: TGTGCCACCAGTTATACAGGGGGCCCGGGTCAAGAGACCCAGTACTTC; j_gene: TRBJ2-5; d_gene: TRBD1; abundance: few; v_gene: TRBV24-1
CDR3aa: CASTTSGGTPYNEQFF; CDR3nt: TGCGCCAGCACTACTAGCGGGGGGACCCCCTACAATGAGCAGTTCTTC; j_gene: TRBJ2-1; d_gene: TRBD2; abundance: NA; v_gene: TRBV5-1
CDR3aa: CASSHRGGASGGPTPDTQYF; CDR3nt: TGTGCCAGCAGCCACCGGGGAGGGGCTAGCGGGGGCCCTACCCCAGATACGCAGTATTTT; j_gene: TRBJ2-3; d_gene: TRBD2; abundance: NA; v_gene: TRBV4-2
CDR3aa: CASKPGLLLRTGELFF; CDR3nt: TGTGCCAGCAAACCGGGACTACTTCTTCGCACCGGGGAGCTGTTTTTT; j_gene: TRBJ2-2; d_gene: TRBD2; abundance: few; v_gene: TRBV19
CDR3aa: CSAGRDTRGHEKLFF; CDR3nt: TGCAGTGCTGGGCGGGACACCCGCGGACATGAAAAACTGTTTTTT; j_gene: TRBJ1-4; d_gene: NA; abundance: NA; v_gene: TRBV20-1
CDR3aa: CASSSQGWQPQHF; CDR3nt: TGTGCCAGCAGTTCACAGGGATGGCAGCCCCAGCATTTT; j_gene: TRBJ1-5; d_gene: NA; abundance: NA; v_gene: TRBV6-2/TRBV6-3
CDR3aa: CASSITRRNTEAFF; CDR3nt: TGTGCCAGTAGTATAACCAGGAGGAATACTGAAGCTTTCTTT; j_gene: TRBJ1-1; d_gene: NA; abundance: few; v_gene: TRBV19
CDR3aa: CASSSWSLGNSPLHF; CDR3nt: TGTGCCAGCAGCAGTTGGAGTTTGGGGAATTCACCCCTCCACTTT; j_gene: TRBJ1-6; d_gene: NA; abundance: NA; v_gene: TRBV6-1
CDR3aa: CASSWDRTGATDTQYF; CDR3nt: TGTGCCAGCAGCTGGGATAGGACAGGGGCCACAGATACGCAGTATTTT; j_gene: TRBJ2-3; d_gene: TRBD1; abundance: few; v_gene: TRBV7-8
CDR3aa: CASKRSGQGFGNTIYF; CDR3nt: TGTGCCAGTAAGCGCTCCGGGCAGGGGTTCGGAAACACCATATATTTT; j_gene: TRBJ1-3; d_gene: NA; abundance: NA; v_gene: TRBV19
CDR3aa: CASSKDRLHTGELFF; CDR3nt: TGTGCCAGTAGTAAAGACAGACTTCACACCGGGGAGCTGTTTTTT; j_gene: TRBJ2-2; d_gene: NA; abundance: few; v_gene: TRBV19
CDR3aa: CSARTTWRGGADTQYF; CDR3nt: TGCAGTGCTAGAACCACCTGGCGGGGGGGAGCAGATACGCAGTATTTT; j_gene: TRBJ2-3; d_gene: TRBD2; abundance: few; v_gene: TRBV20-1
CDR3aa: CASSSGGSYNSPLHF; CDR3nt: TGTGCCAGCAGCTCAGGGGGGTCCTATAATTCACCCCTCCACTTT; j_gene: TRBJ1-6; d_gene: TRBD1; abundance: few; v_gene: TRBV6-1
CDR3aa: CASSAAGGEGNTEAFF; CDR3nt: TGTGCCAGCAGCGCCGCCGGAGGAGAGGGGAACACTGAAGCTTTCTTT; j_gene: TRBJ1-1; d_gene: NA; abundance: few; v_gene: TRBV21-1
CDR3aa: CASSTRDRAKNIQYF; CDR3nt: TGTGCCAGCAGCACCCGGGACAGAGCCAAAAACATTCAGTACTTC; j_gene: TRBJ2-4; d_gene: TRBD1; abundance: NA; v_gene: TRBV7-2
CDR3aa: CAWSTGTLYSYNEQFF; CDR3nt: TGTGCCTGGTCTACCGGGACTCTATACTCCTACAATGAGCAGTTCTTC; j_gene: TRBJ2-1; d_gene: NA; abundance: NA; v_gene: TRBV30
CDR3aa: CASSFSGGTEAFF; CDR3nt: TGTGCCAGCAGCTTCAGCGGAGGGACTGAAGCTTTCTTT; j_gene: TRBJ1-1; d_gene: NA; abundance: few; v_gene: TRBV12-3/TRBV12-4
CDR3aa: CASSYSNRGTDTQYF; CDR3nt: TGTGCCAGCAGTTACTCCAACAGGGGCACAGATACGCAGTATTTT; j_gene: TRBJ2-3; d_gene: NA; abundance: NA; v_gene: TRBV6-5
CDR3aa: CASSGDGTTYEQYF; CDR3nt: TGTGCCAGTAGTGGAGACGGGACCACATACGAGCAGTACTTC; j_gene: TRBJ2-7; d_gene: NA; abundance: few; v_gene: TRBV19
CDR3aa: CSGKRSGGSYEQYF; CDR3nt: TGCAGTGGGAAAAGGTCAGGGGGCTCCTACGAGCAGTACTTC; j_gene: TRBJ2-7; d_gene: TRBD1; abundance: few; v_gene: TRBV20-1
CDR3aa: CASSRPRDTDTQYF; CDR3nt: TGCGCCAGCAGCCGACCTCGCGACACAGATACGCAGTATTTT; j_gene: TRBJ2-3; d_gene: NA; abundance: NA; v_gene: TRBV4-1
CDR3aa: CAIKETETSGPDTQYF; CDR3nt: TGTGCCATCAAGGAAACCGAGACTAGCGGCCCAGATACGCAGTATTTT; j_gene: TRBJ2-3; d_gene: TRBD2; abundance: NA; v_gene: TRBV10-3
CDR3aa: CASSPQTGQETQYF; CDR3nt: TGTGCCAGCAGCCCCCAGACAGGACAAGAGACCCAGTACTTC; j_gene: TRBJ2-5; d_gene: NA; abundance: few; v_gene: TRBV7-2
CDR3aa: CASSYLSRSDTQYF; CDR3nt: TGTGCCAGCAGTTACCTGTCCAGGTCAGATACGCAGTATTTT; j_gene: TRBJ2-3; d_gene: NA; abundance: few; v_gene: TRBV6-2/TRBV6-3
CDR3aa: CASSLGFGTGNTEAFF; CDR3nt: TGTGCCAGCAGTTTGGGATTCGGGACAGGGAACACTGAAGCTTTCTTT; j_gene: TRBJ1-1; d_gene: TRBD1; abundance: few; v_gene: TRBV27
CDR3aa: CASSTGTGVGNPGYTF; CDR3nt: TGTGCCAGTAGTACTGGGACAGGGGTCGGAAATCCGGGCTACACCTTC; j_gene: TRBJ1-2; d_gene: TRBD1; abundance: NA; v_gene: TRBV19
CDR3aa: CASSPRTSEGYRQETQYF; CDR3nt: TGTGCCAGCAGCCCCCGGACCTCGGAAGGGTATCGGCAAGAGACCCAGTACTTC; j_gene: TRBJ2-5; d_gene: NA; abundance: NA; v_gene: TRBV11-3
CDR3aa: CASSHLGGTLGTGELFF; CDR3nt: TGTGCCAGCAGCCACTTAGGGGGCACTTTAGGAACCGGGGAGCTGTTTTTT; j_gene: TRBJ2-2; d_gene: TRBD1; abundance: few; v_gene: TRBV11-2
CDR3aa: CASSPRQGANEQYF; CDR3nt: TGTGCCAGCTCACCACGACAGGGGGCCAACGAGCAGTACTTC; j_gene: TRBJ2-7; d_gene: TRBD1; abundance: few; v_gene: TRBV18
CDR3aa: CASSNGKNQPQHF; CDR3nt: TGTGCCAGTAGTAACGGCAAAAATCAGCCCCAGCATTTT; j_gene: TRBJ1-5; d_gene: NA; abundance: few; v_gene: TRBV19
CDR3aa: CASSYSGTSYEQYF; CDR3nt: TGTGCCAGCAGTTACAGTGGCACTTCCTACGAGCAGTACTTC; j_gene: TRBJ2-7; d_gene: NA; abundance: NA; v_gene: TRBV6-5
CDR3aa: CASNGRRWEQYF; CDR3nt: TGTGCCAGCAACGGACGGAGGTGGGAGCAGTACTTC; j_gene: TRBJ2-7; d_gene: NA; abundance: few; v_gene: TRBV6-1
CDR3aa: CASSPIGTSYGYTF; CDR3nt: TGTGCCAGCTCACCCATTGGGACGAGCTATGGCTACACCTTC; j_gene: TRBJ1-2; d_gene: NA; abundance: few; v_gene: TRBV18
CDR3aa: CASSRDRVTEAFF; CDR3nt: TGTGCCAGCAGCCGGGACAGGGTGACTGAAGCTTTCTTT; j_gene: TRBJ1-1; d_gene: TRBD1; abundance: NA; v_gene: TRBV11-3
CDR3aa: CASSLVTISGGPSTDAQYF; CDR3nt: TGTGCCAGCAGCTTAGTGACGATTAGCGGGGGCCCCAGCACAGATGCGCAGTATTTT; j_gene: TRBJ2-3; d_gene: TRBD2; abundance: NA; v_gene: TRBV7-9
CDR3aa: CASSLSGNEREQYF; CDR3nt: TGTGCCAGCAGCTTAAGCGGGAACGAGAGGGAGCAGTACTTC; j_gene: TRBJ2-7; d_gene: TRBD2; abundance: few; v_gene: TRBV11-3
CDR3aa: CASSLAGRGEWTSTDTQYF; CDR3nt: TGTGCCAGCAGCTTAGCGGGGAGGGGCGAATGGACTAGCACAGATACGCAGTATTTT; j_gene: TRBJ2-3; d_gene: TRBD2; abundance: few; v_gene: TRBV7-2
CDR3aa: CASSSEGGLNEKLFF; CDR3nt: TGTGCCAGCAGCTCCGAGGGGGGGCTTAATGAAAAACTGTTTTTT; j_gene: TRBJ1-4; d_gene: NA; abundance: few; v_gene: TRBV7-9
CDR3aa: CASSLGTSGGRQTQYF; CDR3nt: TGCGCCAGCAGCTTGGGGACTAGCGGGGGGCGACAGACCCAGTACTTC; j_gene: TRBJ2-5; d_gene: TRBD2; abundance: NA; v_gene: TRBV5-1
CDR3aa: CATSEVGLQPQHF; CDR3nt: TGTGCCACCAGTGAGGTCGGTCTACAGCCCCAGCATTTT; j_gene: TRBJ1-5; d_gene: NA; abundance: hyperexpanded; v_gene: TRBV24-1
CDR3aa: CASSNGLAGGETTDTQYF; CDR3nt: TGTGCCAGCAGCAATGGACTAGCGGGGGGTGAAACCACAGATACGCAGTATTTT; j_gene: TRBJ2-3; d_gene: TRBD2; abundance: NA; v_gene: TRBV6-1
CDR3aa: CASSHQRGGLNEQFF; CDR3nt: TGTGCCAGCAGCCACCAGCGGGGGGGCCTCAATGAGCAGTTCTTC; j_gene: TRBJ2-1; d_gene: TRBD2; abundance: NA; v_gene: TRBV7-2
CDR3aa: CASSKCEGRNTGELFF; CDR3nt: TGTGCCAGCAGCAAATGTGAGGGGCGGAACACCGGGGAGCTGTTTTTT; j_gene: TRBJ2-2; d_gene: NA; abundance: few; v_gene: TRBV21-1
CDR3aa: CASSSLARGATDTQYF; CDR3nt: TGCGCCAGCAGCTCCCTCGCGCGGGGGGCAACAGATACGCAGTATTTT; j_gene: TRBJ2-3; d_gene: TRBD2; abundance: NA; v_gene: TRBV5-1
CDR3aa: CASSIGGNEQYF; CDR3nt: TGTGCCAGTAGTATTGGAGGGAACGAGCAGTACTTC; j_gene: TRBJ2-7; d_gene: NA; abundance: few; v_gene: TRBV19
CDR3aa: CASSPAGPLSYEQYF; CDR3nt: TGTGCCAGCAGCCCCGCAGGGCCCCTCTCCTACGAGCAGTACTTC; j_gene: TRBJ2-7; d_gene: NA; abundance: few; v_gene: TRBV14
CDR3aa: CASSQPPLGRPSTDTQYF; CDR3nt: TGCGCCAGCAGCCAACCCCCCCTAGGGAGGCCTAGCACAGATACGCAGTATTTT; j_gene: TRBJ2-3; d_gene: NA; abundance: few; v_gene: TRBV4-1
CDR3aa: CASSMGTENYGYTF; CDR3nt: TGTGCCAGTAGTATGGGGACGGAGAACTATGGCTACACCTTC; j_gene: TRBJ1-2; d_gene: NA; abundance: medium-sized; v_gene: TRBV19
CDR3aa: CASSIGAGGSQPQHF; CDR3nt: TGTGCCAGTAGTATAGGTGCAGGGGGCAGTCAGCCCCAGCATTTT; j_gene: TRBJ1-5; d_gene: TRBD1; abundance: NA; v_gene: TRBV19